One and the same sample provided the 14 T cell receptor beta chains below, sequenced in a study of shared clonotypes between healthy human individuals. Data came from immunoSEQ multiplex PCR; TCRdb stores just in-frame clones and leaves some out. The sample shows some 2.4 million clones, roughly 93% of them seen only once. The sequenced material came from naive CD4+ T cells from PBMCs. Subset indicated: CD45RA+ positively selected. The source is a man younger than 35 in good health. Some clones in this sample may be carry-over from other donors' samples.

V usage is TRBV9 and J usage is TRBJ1-1, with D possibly being TRBD1 (5 bases). CDR3 length: 13 amino acids. The V end was cut by 4 bases, the J end by 4 bases, with 11 bases between. The germline CDR1 and CDR2 sequences are SGDLS and YYNGEE. The CDR3 sequence is CASSLTGRTEAFF. CDR3 nucleotides: TGTGCCAGCAGCCTTACGGGGCGCACTGAAGCTTTCTTT.

About this clone itself: Other DNA sequences of this sample code for an identical CDR3. The J gene is TRBJ1-2, the V gene TRBV5-1, with a possible D match to TRBD1 (5 bases). Trimming cost V 1 base and J 8 bases, with 12 bases left between them. Germline-derived CDR1 and CDR2 are SGHRS and YFSETQ. CDR3 size: 13 residues. The CDR3 region is CASSLSGGGGYTF. The DNA of the CDR3 is TGCGCCAGCAGCTTGTCCGGGGGAGGAGGCTACACCTTC.

This sequence joins TRBV7-9 and TRBJ1-1, with 7 bases fitting TRBD1. This CDR3 is 15 amino acids long. Germline V gene sequence: CDR1 SEHNR, CDR2 FQNEAQ (reference sequence). The trim removed 5 bases at V and 5 bases at J, leaving 11 bases unmatched. This CDR3 is CASSRLGGAGTEAFF. The DNA for the CDR3 is TGTGCCAGCAGCAGATTAGGGGGCGCAGGGACTGAAGCTTTCTTT.

The V call is TRBV5-1, the J call TRBJ2-5; D remains unclear. The germline V and J ends were trimmed by 0 bases and 0 bases, with 6 bases remaining between them. The CDR3 has 14 residues. Germline V gives CDR1 SGHRS, CDR2 YFSETQ. The CDR3 here is CASSLGQDQETQYF. The CDR3 DNA is TGCGCCAGCAGCTTGGGGCAGGACCAAGAGACCCAGTACTTC.

On this clone itself: The same CDR3 can be traced to other DNA sequences in this sample. The CDR3 DNA is TGTGCCAGCAGCCCGGGCGGTAGCTCCTACAATGAGCAGTTCTTC. This encodes CASSPGGSSYNEQFF. This chain connects TRBV7-9 to TRBJ2-1; D gene ambiguous. V was clipped by 5 bases and J by 0 bases, with 11 bases between them. Germline CDR1 reads SEHNR; CDR2 reads FQNEAQ (reference sequence). The CDR3 spans 15 residues.

This clone was seen a handful of times. The chain links TRBV19 to TRBJ1-1; weak D call: TRBD1 (6 bases). This CDR3 has 15 residues. Trimming left V 7 bases short and J 6 bases short, with 21 bases between. CDR1 and CDR2 from the germline V gene are LNHDA and SQIVND (reference sequence). The chain's CDR3 is CASTARPRGVPEAFF. CDR3 nucleotides: TGTGCCAGTACCGCGAGACCCAGGGGAGTCCCTGAAGCTTTCTTT.

The chain links TRBV5-1 to TRBJ1-1, with D perhaps matching TRBD1 (6 bases). From germline, CDR1 is SGHRS and CDR2 YFSETQ. The length of the CDR3 is 15 residues. Deletions cut 2 bases from V and 5 bases from J, with 16 bases between. For the CDR3, the DNA is TGCGCCAGCAGCTTCACACAGGGATTAGCAACTGAAGCTTTCTTT. Translation gives CASSFTQGLATEAFF.

Concerning this clone itself: Other nucleotide sequences in the sample specify the same CDR3. The chain links TRBV18 to TRBJ2-7; D unclear. Per the germline V gene, CDR1 is KGHSH and CDR2 is LQKENI. The CDR3 extends over 14 amino acids. With 3 bases removed from V and 2 bases from J, the gap between germline ends came to 11 bases. CDR3 loop: CASSPGRTTYEQYF. The CDR3 nucleotides are TGTGCCAGCTCACCCGGGCGGACCACCTACGAGCAGTACTTC.

Remarks on this clone: The sample holds other DNA sequences that translate to the same CDR3. J is TRBJ2-7 and V is TRBV5-1; the D is unclear. The CDR3 has 13 amino acids. With 0 bases removed from V and 0 bases from J, the gap between germline ends came to 4 bases. Per germline, CDR1 SGHRS and CDR2 YFSETQ. The CDR3 DNA reads TGCGCCAGCAGCTTGGTCAGCTCCTACGAGCAGTACTTC. This sequence encodes CASSLVSSYEQYF.

This clone was detected once. J is TRBJ2-1 and V is TRBV28, with TRBD2 matching 9 bases. Trimming removed 1 base from V and 7 bases from J; junction bases left unmatched: 11. The length of the CDR3 is 17 residues. Per germline, CDR1 MDHEN and CDR2 SYDVKM. CDR3 region: CASSLSGSGRIGNEQFF. In nucleotides, the CDR3 is TGTGCCAGCAGTTTATCGGGTAGCGGGAGAATAGGTAATGAGCAGTTCTTC. Full variable domain (missing parts from reference TRBV28 and TRBJ2-1): DVKVTQSSRYLVKRTGEKVFLECVQDMDHENMFWYRQDPGLGLRLIYFSYDVKMKEKGDIPEGYSVSREKKERFSLILESASTNQTSMYLCASSLSGSGRIGNEQFFGPGTRLTVL.

This chain links TRBV18 with TRBJ1-5, with TRBD1 matching over 7 bases. Trimming at V came to 2 bases and at J to 9 bases, leaving 13 bases not matched to a gene. CDR3 length: 16 amino acids. Germline CDR1 is KGHSH and CDR2 is LQKENI. For the CDR3, the DNA is TGTGCCAGCTCACCAACCGCAGGGACAGCTCAGGCGCCCCAGCATTTT. It is translated as CASSPTAGTAQAPQHF.

The rearrangement links TRBV20-1 to TRBJ2-7; D may be TRBD2 (5 bases). V gave up 7 bases and J gave up 6 bases, with 13 bases separating them. The CDR3 contains 11 residues. The germline gives CDR1 DFQATT, CDR2 SNEGSKA (reference sequence). The CDR3 DNA reads as TGCAGTGGAGGGCAGACCTCCGAGCAGTACTTC. Translated: CSGGQTSEQYF.

The J gene is TRBJ1-2, the V gene TRBV5-4; D remains ambiguous. Germline V gives CDR1 SGHNT, CDR2 YYREEE (reference sequence). The CDR3 is 12 residues long. The V and J ends lost 2 bases and 7 bases respectively, with 9 bases between them. The CDR3 DNA is TGTGCCAGCAGCTTATGGTTGGGTGGCTACACCTTC. It translates to CASSLWLGGYTF. The full variable domain, with the rest looked up from reference TRBV5-4 and TRBJ1-2, is ETGVTQSPTHLIKTRGQQVTLRCSSQSGHNTVSWYQQALGQGPQFIFQYYREEENGRGNFPPRFSGLQFPNYSSELNVNALELDDSALYLCASSLWLGGYTFGSGTRLTVV.

The V call is TRBV25-1, the J call TRBJ2-7; D is possibly TRBD1 (5 bases). CDR1 is MGHDK and CDR2 is SYGVNS in the germline V gene. The CDR3 covers 14 residues. Trimming cost V 3 bases and J 7 bases, with 16 bases left between them. CDR3 in amino acids: CASSDPPGHMEQYF. The CDR3 DNA is TGTGCCAGCAGTGATCCACCAGGGCACATGGAGCAGTACTTC.